This TCR beta chain stems from a study of a mutant IDH1 vaccine in newly diagnosed glioma. Whole-study context: Vaccination followed radiotherapy alone by 4-6 weeks, or accompanied temozolomide cycles. Before enrollment, the patients had been treated with radiotherapy alone, temozolomide alone, or both together. Most of them had received both.

Study-level findings and limits: Seemingly, top peripheral T cell clonotype changes bore no relation to pseudoprogression.

As concerns this clone: What it binds is not known.

The germline CDR1 and CDR2 sequences are SGHRS and YFSETQ. CDR3 size: 14 residues. The time point denotes: week 11, during vaccination. Every single dose of the vaccine, 300 ug of mutant IDH1 20-mer peptide, came with topical imiquimod. The astrocytomas were IDH1-mutant, ATRX-negative, and WHO grade 3 or 4. TCRdb keeps only in-frame clones here, not all; method: immunoSEQ multiplex PCR. The table lists more than 50,000 clones, around nine tenths of them singletons, with around 1.9% in the top ten. The clonotype was recovered from a man in his forties with glioma. The material sequenced was PBMCs, taken from a glioma patient whose treatment included an IDH1 peptide vaccine. The chain combines TRBV5-1 with TRBJ2-5; D not resolved. TRBJ2-7 matches the DNA end more closely, so the J call is doubtful. CDR3 region: CASSRTASNYEQYF. For the CDR3, the DNA is TGCGCCAGCAGCAGAACAGCGAGCAACTACGAGCAGTACTTC.